This entry is about one TCR beta chain. The data stem from a study of technical replicates of blood from several donors. In germline, CDR1 is MRHNA, CDR2 SNTAGT. This CDR3 comprises 13 residues. Deletions cut 3 bases from V and 2 bases from J, with 5 bases between. Produced via immunoSEQ multiplex PCR; TCRdb's table is partial and in-frame only. The sample contains about 76,000 clones, 95% to 97% of which appear only once. The receptor comes from a human donor in good health. Sequences were obtained from T cells isolated from PBMCs. The chain employs TRBV6-4 and TRBJ1-5; D is ambiguous. CDR3 nucleotides: TGTGCCAGCAGTGAGCAGGGCAATCAGCCCCAGCATTTT. Protein: CASSEQGNQPQHF.